Below are 14 T cell receptor beta chains sequenced from a single sample in a study of human T cells and chemical hapten exposure (dated by TCRdb to 2020 to 2022). Library preparation employed RACE. Sequenced using a NextSeq 500. In-frame beta chains were kept once TCRdb had trimmed the public reads at Q25 with fastp and called clones with MiXCR. Entries are consolidated by CDR3 protein sequence, retaining the most common genes and DNA. The sample data list about 100,000 distinct CDR3 sequences, and about 10% of these were observed just once. The ten largest clones take up under 4.5% of the sample. The time point label on this specimen signifies: patch test 1, 2 weeks after DPC sensitization. The label giving this sample's treatment or condition can be read as: therapeutic diphenylcyclopropenone sensitization with weekly scalp DPC. The sample here was whole blood, taken in connection with sensitization to the hapten diphenylcyclopropenone (DPC). The receptors here all came from a woman aged 40 to 50 with alopecia areata. Some clones in this sample may be carry-over from other donors' samples.

This clonotype was seen ten or more times. V gene TRBV6-6 combines with J gene TRBJ1-2; D might be TRBD1 (5 bases). Per germline, CDR1 MNHNY and CDR2 SVGAGI (reference sequence). Deletions cut 5 bases from V and 2 bases from J, with 18 bases between. There are 16 residues in the CDR3. In DNA, the CDR3 is TGTGCCAGCAGTCCACCGGATCGGGGGTGGAACTATGGCTACACCTTC. Residues: CASSPPDRGWNYGYTF.

V is TRBV6-5 and J is TRBJ1-1, with a possible D match to TRBD1 (5 bases). The CDR3 totals 15 residues. CDR1 and CDR2 from the germline V gene are MNHEY and SVGAGI. V gave up 6 bases and J gave up 4 bases, with 18 bases separating them. CDR3 DNA: TGTGCCAGCAGACCTCCTGACAGAGTGGGCACTGAAGCTTTCTTT. This sequence encodes CASRPPDRVGTEAFF.

This clonotype was seen more than once but under ten times. This sequence joins TRBV18 and TRBJ2-5, with no clear D. Deletions cut 0 bases from V and 2 bases from J, with 7 bases between. There are 14 residues in the CDR3. Germline CDR1 is KGHSH and CDR2 is LQKENI. This chain's CDR3 is CASSPPTEQETQYF. The CDR3, as DNA: TGTGCCAGCTCACCACCTACAGAGCAAGAGACCCAGTACTTC.

The sample holds many counts of this clonotype. The chain recombines TRBV6-2 or TRBV6-3 with TRBJ1-5; D may be TRBD1 (5 bases). This CDR3 has 16 amino acids. CDR1 MNHEY and CDR2 SVGEGT come from the germline V gene. Trimming shortened V by 5 bases and J by 0 bases, and 14 bases separated the two germline ends. CDR3 nucleotides: TGTGCCAGCAGTCTTCAGGGCTTAGATAGCAATCAGCCCCAGCATTTT. Encoded protein: CASSLQGLDSNQPQHF.

J is TRBJ2-7 and V is TRBV7-2, with 8 bases aligning to TRBD1. Germline-derived CDR1 and CDR2 are SGHTA and FQGNSA. The CDR3 has 14 residues. With V trimmed by 6 bases and J by 1 base, 5 bases remained unmatched. The CDR3 here is CASRRTGISYEQYF. The CDR3, as DNA: TGTGCCAGCAGAAGGACAGGGATATCCTACGAGCAGTACTTC.

The table lists this clonotype with many counts. The genes are TRBV7-2 and TRBJ2-2; possible D gene TRBD1, 5 bases. Trimming stripped 2 bases from V and 0 bases from J, with 10 bases between. Germline loops: CDR1 SGHTA, CDR2 FQGNSA. The CDR3 totals 16 residues. The CDR3 is CASSLLGPSNTGELFF. CDR3 DNA: TGTGCCAGCAGCTTATTGGGGCCTTCGAACACCGGGGAGCTGTTTTTT.

In its sample, this clonotype was seen a few times. The chain recombines TRBV5-1 with TRBJ2-1, with 11 positions matching TRBD2. Losses at the gene ends were 6 bases for V and 6 bases for J; bases not matched to a gene: 8. This CDR3 comprises 15 residues. The V gene's germline CDR1 is SGHRS and CDR2 YFSETQ. Here the CDR3 DNA reads TGCGCCAGCACTCTGGCTAGCGGGAGGTCCAATGAGCAGTTCTTC. Protein sequence: CASTLASGRSNEQFF.

The chain joins TRBV9 to TRBJ2-2; D not resolved. The CDR3 covers 18 residues. Per the germline V gene, CDR1 is SGDLS and CDR2 is YYNGEE. V lost 0 bases and J 2 bases, leaving 17 bases between the germline ends. CDR3 amino acids: CASSVAPTLTPNTGELFF. CDR3 bases: TGTGCCAGCAGCGTAGCCCCTACGTTGACACCTAACACCGGGGAGCTGTTTTTT.

This clonotype was detected many times. V gene TRBV10-3 combines with J gene TRBJ1-5; D remains unclear. The CDR3 spans 13 residues. CDR1 ENHRY and CDR2 SYGVKD come from the germline V gene. Trimming shortened V by 2 bases and J by 6 bases, and 8 bases separated the two germline ends. Here the CDR3 DNA reads TGTGCCATCAGTGAGAGTTGGGTTCAGCCCCAGCATTTT. It codes for CAISESWVQPQHF.

The DNA for the CDR3 is TGCAGCGTTGCCGCGAGGGGAAGGAACACTGAAGCTTTCTTT. Translation: CSVAARGRNTEAFF. The V gene is TRBV29-1, the J gene TRBJ1-1, with a weak D call TRBD1 (5 bases). CDR3 length: 14 amino acids. Germline CDR1 SQVTM, CDR2 ANQGSEA. V dropped 4 bases and J dropped 1 base, with 13 bases sitting between them. The full variable domain, with the rest looked up from reference TRBV29-1 and TRBJ1-1, is SAVISQKPSRDICQRGTSLTIQCQVDSQVTMMFWYRQQPGQSLTLIATANQGSEATYESGFVIDKFPISRPNLTFSTLTVSNMSPEDSSIYLCSVAARGRNTEAFFGQGTRLTVV.

This clonotype was seen many times. The chain recombines TRBV7-2 with TRBJ2-5; 8 bases line up with TRBD2. This CDR3 is 14 amino acids long. The V segment lost 5 bases and the J segment 6 bases; nucleotides outside the gene matches: 8. Looked up from germline, CDR1 is SGHTA and CDR2 is FQGNSA. CDR3 residues: CASSARSGSQTQYF. The CDR3 DNA follows: TGTGCCAGCAGCGCACGGAGCGGGAGTCAGACCCAGTACTTC.

The chain has TRBV6-2 or TRBV6-3 and TRBJ2-1; D is uncertain. There are 13 residues in the CDR3. Looked up from germline, CDR1 is MNHEY and CDR2 is SVGEGT. Deletions cut 5 bases from V and 6 bases from J, with 11 bases between. The CDR3 coding sequence is TGTGCCAGCAGTCCAACGACTCGCAATGAGCAGTTCTTC. This gives the protein CASSPTTRNEQFF.

This clonotype occurred many times. V is TRBV6-2 or TRBV6-3 and J is TRBJ1-1; D remains unclear. The CDR3 loop spans 13 amino acids. Trimming pared 4 bases from V and 0 bases from J, leaving 6 bases between. CDR1 and CDR2 (germline): MNHEY, SVGEGT. DNA for the CDR3: TGTGCCAGCAGTTTTCCGATGAACACTGAAGCTTTCTTT. Amino acid sequence: CASSFPMNTEAFF.

This clonotype has only a few counts. The chain joins TRBV30 to TRBJ2-2, with a weak D call TRBD2 (5 bases). The CDR3 consists of 13 residues. Between the trimmed V and J ends, which lost 1 base and 8 bases, there was a span of 11 bases. Germline-derived CDR1 and CDR2 are GTSNPN and SVGIG (reference sequence). DNA for the CDR3: TGTGCCTGGAGTGCGTCTAGCCGAGGGGAGCTGTTTTTT. Protein product: CAWSASSRGELFF.